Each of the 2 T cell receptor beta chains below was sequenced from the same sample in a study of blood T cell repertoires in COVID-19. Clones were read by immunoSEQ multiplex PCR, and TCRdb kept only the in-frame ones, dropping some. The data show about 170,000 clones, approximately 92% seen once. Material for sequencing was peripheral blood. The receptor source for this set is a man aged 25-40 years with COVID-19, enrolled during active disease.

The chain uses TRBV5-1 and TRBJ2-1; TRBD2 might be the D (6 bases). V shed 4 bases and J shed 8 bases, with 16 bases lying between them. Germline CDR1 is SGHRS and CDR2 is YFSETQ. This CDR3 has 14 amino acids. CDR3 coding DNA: TGCGCCAGCAGCCCTGGGACTCGGGGCCATGAGCAGTTCTTC. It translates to CASSPGTRGHEQFF.

The CDR3 DNA reads TGTGCCAGTCCAAAGGCGGGTCGGGTTAATACGACCTACGAGCAGTACTTC. Translating it yields CASPKAGRVNTTYEQYF. The rearrangement links TRBV19 to TRBJ2-7; tentatively, D is TRBD2 (5 bases). The CDR3 totals 17 residues. V lost 8 bases and J lost 2, with 25 bases in between. The V gene's germline CDR1 is LNHDA and CDR2 SQIVND (reference sequence).